This T cell receptor (beta chain) was identified in a study of T cell responses to AZD1222 COVID-19 vaccine (dated by TCRdb to 2020 to 2022). Looking at the study overall: AZD1222 recipients with second doses at about 4 weeks or about 12 weeks were pooled, because spike-specific TCR depth and breadth did not differ between schedules. A total of about 240 trial participants underwent TCR sequencing, of whom some 210 received two doses of AZD1222 and some 26 received two doses of the MenACWY control vaccine. Trial participants were enrolled by age into 18-55, 56-69 and 70-plus year subgroups, with around 150, 28 and 57 TCR-sequenced participants respectively.

Study-level results and caveats: No day 14 peak-response samples were available, so repertoires were characterized only after the peak T cell response. Spike-specific TCR breadth and depth rose significantly after two AZD1222 doses compared with day 0 and with MenACWY recipients. The whole spike protein was spanned by vaccine-associated CD4 TCRs, and dominant responses were seen in regions 160-218 and 743-854. Participants were mostly white British and included more females than males, and it was suggested by the authors that clonal diversity may have been underestimated. In the small 56-69-year group, the increase in depth fell short of significance, most likely because of low power. Nearly half of unique spike-specific TCRs reportedly recognized epitopes outside regions mutated in the B.1.351 and B.1.1.7 variants. Conclusions about previously exposed vaccinees were limited because only six AZD1222 recipients were SARS-CoV-2 seropositive at baseline.

V loses 3 bases, J loses 2 bases, and the germline ends lie 11 bases apart. Taken from the germline V gene (reference sequence), the CDR1 and CDR2 loops are LNHDA and SQIVND. The CDR3 numbers 15 residues from cysteine through phenylalanine. Only the CDR3 portion is preserved as DNA: 45 bases, with reading frame beginning at the first base. This clone appeared once. No cognate antigen has been identified for it. No much larger clone exists at a distance of one base, and base qualities are not known. The CDR3 regions of human TCRbeta chains were analyzed by immunosequencing. On the study's bioinformatics: TCRs in the repertoires were matched against a reference library of SARS-CoV-2-specific TCRs that had been generated with the MIRA antigen-specificity platform. Breadth was defined as the fraction of unique TCRs that were SARS-CoV-2-associated. Depth was defined as the fraction of total T cells that were SARS-CoV-2-associated. Using the MIRA data, each spike-specific TCR was mapped to the spike region that the TCR reacts to and placed in a CD4 or CD8 class. Log10-transformed breadth and depth values were compared by one-way ANOVA with Sidak's multiple comparisons tests. TCRdb obtained this table from immuneACCESS and retained in-frame rearrangements with V and J assigned. These tables miss some clones; where compared with another copy, unresolved V genes account for less than half of the shortfall, and the remainder is unexplained. Clone size and V and J calls were adopted from that table, with D and trimming inferred from the DNA. Present in this sample are about 130,000 clones, around 90% of which were seen just once. The top ten clones comprise approximately 1.5% of the sample.

The intended sense of this specimen's time point label: baseline before first vaccination. Samples from vaccinated people were obtained from the UK trials COV001 and COV002, which included a single-blind randomized controlled phase 2/3 trial of AZD1222 (ChAdOx1 nCoV-19) in healthy adults. For TCRbeta chain sequencing, PBMC samples were collected from trial participants at day 0 and at day 28 after the second dose. The V and J genes are TRBV19 and TRBJ1-5, with the D gene uncertain. This receptor was taken from an adult in good health. The material sequenced was peripheral blood, taken on day 0 of AZD1222 vaccination. The sequence in DNA is TGTGCCAGTAGTATCCAGGTTGGAGGCAATCAGCCCCAGCATTTT. This gives the protein CASSIQVGGNQPQHF.